The 27 T cell receptor beta chains reported below all come from one sample, sequenced in a study of blood T cells in healthy people across ages. A J-beta primer mix and a sample-barcoded 5' primer were used in a second PCR of about 7 to 12 cycles. Each CDR3 protein is one row after TCRdb ran MiXCR on the 5' RACE reads. The data show 750,000 or so distinct CDR3 sequences, with approximately 25% seen just once and more than 8.5% held by the top ten. The same specimen was also included in a second study, on T cells of mothers and their children.

The sequenced material came from blood. Every receptor here comes from a boy younger than 18 in good health.

The chain recombines TRBV29-1 with TRBJ2-7, with 7 bases identical to TRBD2. The length of the CDR3 is 13 residues. The junction had 6 bases not matched to a gene; V was cut back by 4 bases and J by 3 bases. The germline V gene has CDR1 SQVTM and CDR2 ANQGSEA. This CDR3 is CSVGGGISYEQYF. The DNA for the CDR3 is TGCAGCGTTGGGGGGGGTATTAGCTACGAGCAGTACTTC.

This clonotype was detected only a few times. CDR3 loop: CASSLSPFRGSYEQYF. The CDR3 DNA reads as TGTGCCAGCAGTTTATCTCCTTTCAGGGGGTCCTACGAGCAGTACTTC. The chain is built from TRBV28 and TRBJ2-7; TRBD1 agrees at 7 bases. This CDR3 has 16 residues. CDR1 and CDR2 (germline): MDHEN, SYDVKM. Trimming took 1 base from V and 1 from J; bases not matched to a gene: 7.

The rearrangement links TRBV27 to TRBJ2-1; 7 positions agree with TRBD2. The J call may be incorrect, as the DNA end agrees better with TRBJ2-7. The CDR3 totals 16 residues. Germline V gene lookup returns CDR1 MNHEY and CDR2 SMNVEV (reference sequence). The CDR3 region is CASSSSPGGFPYEQYF. For the CDR3, the DNA is TGTGCCAGCAGTTCCTCCCCGGGGGGTTTTCCCTACGAGCAGTACTTC.

This clonotype was detected a few times. The J gene is TRBJ1-2, the V gene TRBV11-2; TRBD1 is a possible D gene (6 bases). CDR3 length: 15 residues. V was clipped by 4 bases and J by 6 bases, with 18 bases between them. CDR1 and CDR2 from the germline V gene are SGHAT and FQNNGV. The DNA for the CDR3 is TGTGCCAGCAGCTCCACCCCACAGGGTAGTGATGGCTACACCTTC. It translates to CASSSTPQGSDGYTF.

The CDR3 sequence is CASSLASSGRIYEQYF. The CDR3, as DNA: TGCGCCAGCAGCTTGGCCTCTAGCGGGAGGATCTACGAGCAGTACTTC. The J gene is TRBJ2-7, the V gene TRBV5-1; 11 bases are shared with TRBD2. This CDR3 region has 16 residues. Germline CDR1 reads SGHRS; CDR2 reads YFSETQ. J gave up 3 bases and V 0 bases, and 5 bases lay outside the gene matches.

V gene TRBV3-1 combines with J gene TRBJ2-5, with a tentative D call TRBD2 (6 bases). CDR1 is LGHDT and CDR2 is YNNKEL in the germline V gene (reference sequence). The V and J ends lost 2 bases and 10 bases respectively, with 14 bases between them. This CDR3 is built from 13 residues. This CDR3 reads CASSQNRERIQYF. CDR3 in DNA: TGTGCCAGCAGCCAAAACCGGGAGAGAATCCAGTACTTC.

This clonotype has more than one count but fewer than ten. The chain recombines TRBV20-1 with TRBJ2-3; the D is unclear. CDR3 size: 14 residues. The V gene lost 5 bases and the J gene lost 0 bases, with 12 bases spanning the gap. In germline, CDR1 is DFQATT, CDR2 SNEGSKA (reference sequence). CDR3 residues: CSARSSWSTDTQYF. The CDR3 DNA sequence: TGCAGTGCTCGCTCGAGTTGGAGCACAGATACGCAGTATTTT.

The V gene is TRBV29-1, the J gene TRBJ1-2, with D maybe TRBD1 (5 bases). This CDR3 is 14 amino acids long. The V gene lost 7 bases and the J gene lost 0 bases, with 15 bases spanning the gap. Germline V lookup: CDR1 SQVTM, CDR2 ANQGSEA. The CDR3 nucleotides are TGCAGCGCCGGGGGACCGGAGCCTAACTATGGCTACACCTTC. Residues: CSAGGPEPNYGYTF.

The rearrangement joins TRBV4-3 to TRBJ1-6, with 8 bases lining up with TRBD1. V was pared by 1 base and J by 6 bases, with 2 bases of the junction left unmatched. The germline V gene encodes CDR1 LGHNA and CDR2 YSLEER. CDR3 size: 15 residues. CDR3 nucleotides: TGCGCCAGCAGCCAAGGGGGACAGGTTAATTCACCCCTCCACTTT. Protein product: CASSQGGQVNSPLHF.

This clonotype was detected a few times. The CDR3 DNA reads as TGCAGCGTTGGACCATACAATGAGCAGTTCTTC. Amino acid sequence: CSVGPYNEQFF. This chain uses TRBV29-1 with TRBJ2-1; D remains ambiguous. CDR3 length: 11 amino acids. V was trimmed by 4 bases and J by 4 bases, leaving 5 bases between them. Germline CDR1 is SQVTM and CDR2 is ANQGSEA.

CDR3 coding DNA: TGTGCCAGCGGGCCGGGGACTAGCGGTCAAGAGACCCAGTACTTC. As protein: CASGPGTSGQETQYF. The gene calls are TRBV27 and TRBJ2-5; 11 positions agree with TRBD2. Germline V gives CDR1 MNHEY, CDR2 SMNVEV (reference sequence). The CDR3 extends over 15 amino acids. The V segment lost 8 bases and the J segment 2 bases; nucleotides outside the gene matches: 7.

J is TRBJ2-1 and V is TRBV10-3; either TRBD1 or TRBD2 may fit D (5 bases each). The J call is in doubt because the DNA end fits TRBJ2-5 better. The CDR3 loop spans 10 amino acids. CDR1 and CDR2 (germline): ENHRY, SYGVKD. The CDR3 region is CAIGGETQYF. The CDR3 nucleotides are TGTGCCATCGGGGGAGAGACCCAGTACTTC.

This clonotype has more than one count but fewer than ten. V and J are TRBV7-6 and TRBJ2-3, with D unresolved. This CDR3 contains 16 residues. The germline V gene encodes CDR1 SGHVS and CDR2 FNYEAQ. Trimming left V 1 base short and J 0 bases short, with 11 bases between. The CDR3, as DNA: TGTGCCAGCAGCTTAGGACGGAAAACTAGCACAGATACGCAGTATTTT. Amino acid sequence: CASSLGRKTSTDTQYF.

A few counts support this clonotype. The V call is TRBV27, the J call TRBJ1-3, with D unclear. Germline loops: CDR1 MNHEY, CDR2 SMNVEV (reference sequence). This CDR3 spans 11 amino acids. Deletions cut 10 bases from V and 2 bases from J, with 6 bases between. CDR3 region: CATRTGNTIYF. CDR3 coding DNA: TGTGCCACGCGGACTGGAAACACCATATATTTT.

In nucleotides, the CDR3 is TGTGCCAGCAGCCAGACCCGGGGGGGCTCCTACAATGAGCAGTTCTTC. Its protein is CASSQTRGGSYNEQFF. The chain is built from TRBV14 and TRBJ2-1, with 8 bases lining up with TRBD2. This CDR3 is 16 amino acids long. The trim removed 3 bases at V and 0 bases at J, leaving 4 bases unmatched. The V gene's germline CDR1 is SGHDN and CDR2 FVKESK. The complete variable domain, with remaining parts taken from reference TRBV14 and TRBJ2-1, reads EAGVTQFPSHSVIEKGQTVTLRCDPISGHDNLYWYRRVMGKEIKFLLHFVKESKQDESGMPNNRFLAERTGGTYSTLKVQPAELEDSGVYFCASSQTRGGSYNEQFFGPGTRLTVL.

This CDR3 reads CASRWNSPLHF. CDR3 sequence (DNA): TGTGCCAGCAGGTGGAATTCACCCCTCCACTTT. V usage is TRBV2 and J usage is TRBJ1-6; D is unclear. The V end was cut by 6 bases, the J end by 7 bases, with 4 bases between. Germline V gives CDR1 SNHLY, CDR2 FYNNEI. The CDR3 contains 11 residues.

This rearrangement joins TRBV7-2 to TRBJ2-7, with D perhaps being TRBD1 or TRBD2 (7 bases each). This CDR3 is 15 amino acids long. Trimming left V 3 bases short and J 1 base short, with 13 bases between. CDR1 is SGHTA, CDR2 FQGNSA, per germline. The CDR3 reads CASSLQGGGSYEQYF. For the CDR3, the DNA is TGTGCCAGCAGCTTGCAGGGGGGGGGTTCCTACGAGCAGTACTTC.

The chain combines TRBV10-3 with TRBJ1-5, with D unclear. The CDR3 is 14 residues long. Germline V gene lookup returns CDR1 ENHRY and CDR2 SYGVKD. The V and J ends lost 4 bases and 3 bases respectively, with 10 bases between them. The CDR3, as DNA: TGTGCCATCAGTGTAGCTCGGGACAATCAGCCCCAGCATTTT. Amino acids: CAISVARDNQPQHF.

This clonotype was counted between two and nine times. The chain carries TRBV6-1 and TRBJ2-4; perhaps TRBD2 as D (6 bases). Germline V CDR1 and CDR2: MNHNS, SASEGT. This CDR3 spans 15 amino acids. V was trimmed by 2 bases and J by 3 bases, leaving 11 bases between them. The CDR3 spells CASSESWGVKNIQYF. The CDR3 DNA is TGTGCCAGCAGTGAATCATGGGGGGTCAAAAACATTCAGTACTTC.

The chain combines TRBV6-6 with TRBJ2-7; D may correspond to TRBD1 or TRBD2 (5 bases each). V lost 6 bases to trimming and J lost 3 bases, with 15 bases between them. CDR3 length: 14 amino acids. Per germline, CDR1 MNHNY and CDR2 SVGAGI (reference sequence). This chain's CDR3 is CASRPGPGGYEQYF. CDR3 nucleotide sequence: TGTGCCAGCAGGCCGGGGCCTGGGGGCTACGAGCAGTACTTC.

The rearrangement links TRBV27 to TRBJ2-7; 7 bases are a match to TRBD1. The CDR3 runs to 16 residues. V dropped 0 bases and J dropped 3; count of bases not matched to a gene: 8. CDR1 is MNHEY, CDR2 SMNVEV, per germline (reference sequence). The CDR3 region has the DNA TGTGCCAGCAGTTTATCAAGGGACAGCTCACACTACGAGCAGTACTTC. This sequence encodes CASSLSRDSSHYEQYF.

Concerning this clonotype itself: The germline gene is not matched at one end of the junction; a read error may be the cause. The chain is built from TRBV5-1 and TRBJ2-6, with D maybe TRBD1 (6 bases). The CDR3 extends over 19 amino acids. Per germline, CDR1 SGHRS and CDR2 YFSETQ. The CDR3, as DNA: TGCGCCAGCAGCTTGGTAGGTCCAGGGGCATCCGCTGGGGCCAACATCCTGACTTTC. Translated: CASSLVGPGASAGANILTF.

The J gene is TRBJ2-1, the V gene TRBV5-1, with D perhaps being TRBD1 or TRBD2 (5 bases each). The CDR3 covers 15 residues. Germline V gene sequence: CDR1 SGHRS, CDR2 YFSETQ. The V end was cut by 0 bases, the J end by 5 bases, with 12 bases between. The CDR3 DNA follows: TGCGCCAGCAGCTTGGCCTCGGGGCTTAACAATGAGCAGTTCTTC. Its protein is CASSLASGLNNEQFF. The full variable domain, its missing parts supplied by reference TRBV5-1 and TRBJ2-1, is KAGVTQTPRYLIKTRGQQVTLSCSPISGHRSVSWYQQTPGQGLQFLFEYFSETQRNKGNFPGRFSGRQFSNSRSEMNVSTLELGDSALYLCASSLASGLNNEQFFGPGTRLTVL.

This clonotype was detected many times. The rearrangement joins TRBV5-1 to TRBJ2-5; a possible D gene is TRBD1 (5 bases). Germline V gives CDR1 SGHRS, CDR2 YFSETQ. The germline V and J ends were trimmed by 2 bases and 1 base, with 9 bases remaining between them. CDR3 size: 14 residues. The CDR3 here is CASSLTGSQETQYF. CDR3 coding DNA: TGCGCCAGCAGCTTAACAGGATCCCAAGAGACCCAGTACTTC.

This clonotype was seen only a few times. V gene TRBV28 combines with J gene TRBJ2-3; 13 bases fit TRBD2. Germline V gene data show CDR1 as MDHEN and CDR2 as SYDVKM. V shed 4 bases and J 5 bases; nucleotides not matched to a gene: 6. CDR3 length: 16 residues. This chain's CDR3 is CASSSGTSGTLDTQYF. The CDR3 region has the DNA TGTGCCAGCAGTTCAGGGACTAGCGGGACCCTAGATACGCAGTATTTT.

V and J are TRBV14 and TRBJ2-2; weak D call: TRBD1 (6 bases). Germline V gene sequence: CDR1 SGHDN, CDR2 FVKESK. The V end was cut by 4 bases, the J end by 6 bases, with 12 bases between. The CDR3 spans 14 residues. Here the CDR3 reads CASSRNREAGELFF. DNA of the CDR3: TGTGCCAGCAGCCGAAACAGGGAAGCCGGGGAGCTGTTTTTT.

The V gene is TRBV12-3 or TRBV12-4, the J gene TRBJ2-1; D call uncertain. The germline V and J ends were trimmed by 7 bases and 0 bases, with 13 bases remaining between them. This CDR3 has 15 residues. The CDR3 loop reads CASNSPDSSYNEQFF. The CDR3 DNA is TGTGCCAGCAATAGTCCCGATAGCTCCTACAATGAGCAGTTCTTC.